Listed below are T cell receptor beta chains from one sample, sequenced in a study of shared T cell receptors in the human thymus. Libraries were prepared by immunoSEQ multiplex PCR; TCRdb keeps only in-frame clonotypes and omits some of them. This table has 500,000 to 550,000 clones, more than 75% appearing once. The sample was also reused in another study, on human thymus T cells.

Sequenced input: thymocytes. The receptors derive from a boy in the first two years of life with a congenital heart defect. Both conserved end residues are part of each CDR3. Fields, in order: J gene, clone size, D gene, V gene, CDR3 protein, CDR3 DNA. A D gene is named only where the DNA matches it firmly. Not every row has a clone size; where given, it reads once, few, many or a size class.

TRBJ2-2 | NA | TRBD1 | TRBV19 | CATSTRETGGTGELFF | TGTGCCACCAGTACACGGGAAACAGGGGGGACCGGGGAGCTGTTTTTT
TRBJ2-7 | NA | TRBD1 | TRBV5-6 | CASRGQGYEQYF | TGTGCCAGCAGGGGACAGGGGTACGAGCAGTACTTC
TRBJ2-7 | NA | TRBD1 | TRBV6-1 | CASSDNRGPQYF | TGTGCCAGCAGTGACAACAGGGGCCCGCAGTACTTC
TRBJ2-3 | NA | TRBD1 | TRBV5-1 | CASSRQGAGTDTQYF | TGCGCCAGCAGCAGACAGGGGGCTGGCACAGATACGCAGTATTTT
TRBJ2-7 | NA | NA | TRBV30 | CAWSGPGLLPPIEQYF | TGTGCCTGGAGTGGCCCAGGGTTGCTCCCCCCTATCGAGCAGTACTTC
TRBJ2-4 | few | NA | TRBV10-1 | CASRPSGLAKNIQYF | TGCGCCAGCAGACCTTCCGGACTAGCCAAAAACATTCAGTACTTC
TRBJ1-4 | NA | NA | TRBV5-1 | CASSLEGVANEKLFF | TGCGCCAGCAGCTTGGAGGGGGTGGCTAATGAAAAACTGTTTTTT
TRBJ2-3 | NA | NA | TRBV27 | CASSQRGGDTDTQYF | TGTGCCAGCAGTCAAAGGGGGGGGGACACAGATACGCAGTATTTT
TRBJ2-7 | NA | TRBD1 | TRBV19 | CASSSRDRDEQYF | TGTGCCAGTAGTTCCCGGGACAGGGACGAGCAGTACTTC
TRBJ2-7 | NA | TRBD1 | TRBV11-3 | CASSSDGTGGEQYF | TGTGCCAGCAGCTCCGACGGGACAGGGGGCGAGCAGTACTTC
TRBJ1-1 | NA | NA | TRBV5-8 | CASSSLLNMAFF | TGTGCCAGCAGCTCCTTACTAAATATGGCTTTCTTT
TRBJ1-2 | NA | NA | TRBV7-2 | CASSSDGRGGVCYTF | TGTGCCAGCAGCTCGGACGGGAGGGGCGGGGTCTGCTACACCTTC